This T cell receptor beta chain was sequenced during a study of control samples from healthy donors and cancer patients. The data were produced by immunoSEQ multiplex PCR, yet TCRdb's version contains in-frame clones alone and is incomplete. The sample includes 150,000 to 200,000 clones, approximately 90% seen only once; the top ten take 9.5% to 15%. This TCR was recovered from a young man in good health. The sequenced sample was blood.

The CDR3 here is CASSLREANEKLFF. As DNA, the CDR3 is TGTGCCAGCAGCTTAAGGGAGGCTAATGAAAAACTGTTTTTT. V and J are TRBV7-9 and TRBJ1-4, with D hard to call. V lost 2 bases and J 3 bases, leaving 7 bases between the germline ends. Germline lookup yields CDR1 SEHNR and CDR2 FQNEAQ (reference sequence). The CDR3 extends over 14 amino acids.